Described below is a single T cell receptor beta chain sequence and its context. What antigen it recognizes has not been identified. No much larger clonotype is one base removed from it; base qualities were not supplied. The germline V gene yields KGHSH for CDR1 and LQKENI for CDR2. The CDR3 measures 17 amino acids from cysteine to phenylalanine. The entry retains the CDR3 DNA only, 51 bases that are in frame from base 1. The junction shows trimming of 5 bases on V and 5 bases on J, plus 24 bases between the germline ends. These data come from a study of cytomegalovirus exposure and HLA in healthy donors (dated by TCRdb to about 2017). For context, the study as a whole: In an earlier analysis of under 750 of the donors, around 290 Gb of sequence data and approximately 100 million unique TCR beta sequences from 150 million to 200 million T cells were reported. Roughly 300 gigabases of sequencing data and roughly 90 million unique TCR sequences were included in an early release covering several hundred HLA-typed donors. Among the roughly 400 genotyped donors, around 81% belonged to the genetic ancestry cluster associated with self-reported Caucasian donors. The study aimed to test whether cataloging public T cell receptors could reveal signatures of past pathogen exposure. The T cell repertoires of some 670 subjects were profiled by immunosequencing and related to cytomegalovirus serostatus. Along with the roughly 700-subject first cohort, a separate validation cohort of roughly 110 different subjects was used. To predict cytomegalovirus infection status, the study combined high-throughput TCR immunosequencing, statistical association of individual TCRs with disease status, and machine learning. To study patterns of TCR occurrence, a later analysis re-analyzed previously published TCR beta repertoires from under 750 donors and added high-resolution HLA genotyping. In the later analysis, no new phenotypic data were used to find candidate immune exposures; instead, reliance was placed on TCR beta sequences and their occurrence across donors. An earlier analysis of roughly 600 of the donors used high-throughput TCR beta sequencing to judge whether each TCR beta V gene segment behaved as functional or pseudogenic. Alongside the repertoire data, information on donor age, sex, ethnicity and CMV serostatus was compiled. A later genetic analysis took genome-wide SNP genotypes for about 55% of the roughly 700 donors and used that subset as a discovery cohort. All discovery cohort repertoires had been generated on a single sequencing platform. HLA typing covered class I and class II loci at four-digit resolution. Typing coverage varied by locus: about 620-630 donors for A, B, C, DRB1 and DQB1; approximately 500 for DQA1; over 600 for DPA1; approximately 490 for DPB1. A handful of DR-DQ haplotypes were handled as single units for association and clustering because linkage in the cohort was strong. Among roughly 400 genotyped donors of the cohort, an average of 235,054 unique TCR beta nucleotide sequences were sequenced per donor, roughly a sixth of them non-productive.

The cohort consisted of 666 healthy bone marrow donors. All cohort members were sampled while nominally healthy, although unrecorded immune exposures were likely present. The donor was CMV seronegative and was included in the group of about 400 seronegative cohort members. A peripheral blood sample was collected from each donor, and TCR beta sequencing was performed on peripheral blood mononuclear cells. The Qiagen DNeasy Blood Extraction Kit was used to extract genomic DNA from the blood cell samples. Libraries came from the immunoSEQ multiplex PCR assay. For the multiplex PCR, a mixture combining 60 forward primers for TCR Vbeta segments and 13 reverse primers for TCR Jbeta segments was used. A multiplex PCR assay on genomic DNA amplified the CDR3 region of rearranged TCR beta genes. Amplified TCR beta libraries were sequenced as 87-base-pair reads on the Illumina HiSeq System. The study's processing was this. A later analysis counted some 80 million unique TCR beta chains across the 690 or so repertoires, and around 9.9 million of these chains were shared by at least two donors. Raw reads were error-corrected and collapsed into unique sequences by a nearest-neighbor algorithm in which closely related sequences were merged to remove PCR and sequencing errors. To assign V, D and J gene segments, CDR3 sequences were aligned to IMGT reference sequences. For a sequence to be retained, at least a six-nucleotide match to both a V gene segment and a J gene segment was required. Rearrangements were called productive when the CDR3 lacked stop codons and stayed in frame with V and J; all others were non-productive. CDR3 was defined according to IMGT convention as the region running from the second conserved V-encoded cysteine to the conserved J-encoded phenylalanine. In an earlier analysis of some 550 of the donors, sequences lacking an unambiguous match to a single V gene segment were excluded. An earlier analysis of several hundred of the donors classified V segments as functional when productive rearrangements were above 56.7% and as segregating when the standard deviation between donors was above 5%. To diagnose cytomegalovirus status from the catalog of TCR beta chain sequences, a statistical classification framework was built. In a later analysis, V and J genes were assigned by comparing TCR nucleotide sequences against IMGT/GENE-DB human TR gene sequences. A later analysis assigned CDR3 sequences and most-parsimonious VDJ recombination scenarios with the TCRdist pipeline. In a later analysis, each TCR beta chain was defined by its CDR3 amino acid sequence together with its V-gene family, and reads lacking a unique V-gene family were excluded. To address suspected cross-contamination and a sequencing artifact, a later analysis removed a few hundred highly shared, low-generation-probability nucleotide sequences. For each public chain, a later analysis derived a clonal expansion index from normalized ranks of inferred template counts within each repertoire. In a later analysis, generation probabilities were computed using a VDJ recombination model fitted to out-of-frame rearrangements, and the results were checked against IGoR. A later analysis scored TCR-TCR, TCR-HLA and TCR-CMV co-occurrence with hypergeometric tests, applying a repertoire-size bias correction to TCR pairs. In a later analysis, false discovery rates were estimated by permuting HLA or CMV assignments 20 times. In a later analysis, co-occurring TCRs were grouped using DBSCAN, with TCRdist sequence similarity added in when clustering inside HLA-allele-positive subsets. Repertoires with fewer than 30,000 or more than 120,000 public chains were left out of co-occurrence clustering, as were about five repertoires with anomalous nucleotide sharing. TCRdb stores this immuneACCESS table with in-frame sequences only. Part of the clones is absent; in the studies checked, under half of the shortfall reflects unresolved V genes, and no reason is known for the rest. The V and J calls and clone size come from that table; D and trimming were worked out from the DNA. A total of 200,000 or so clones appear in this sample, 87% of them only once. In total, the top ten clones hold roughly 0.23% of the sample.

Overall study results and their limits: A group of highly shared sequence variants was considered likely to be a technical artifact of the sequencing pipeline. Compared with the roughly 600-donor mean, donors in an Asian-associated ancestry cluster had fewer N-insertions in productive TCRs, according to a later genetic analysis. A later analysis reported that several top co-occurrence clusters appeared linked to parvovirus B19, influenza, CMV and Epstein-Barr virus. The presence/absence analyses assumed that sequencing depth was roughly uniform across donors, and that assumption may not be true. Assigning TCR associations to individual alleles was difficult when HLA alleles, especially DR and DQ, strongly co-occurred. In the study, 150 to 200 TCR beta chains were listed as associated with cytomegalovirus. Some IMGT-functional V segments, including TRBV6-2 and TRBV6-3, could not be told apart with the 87-base-pair reads, so those segments were excluded. Specific HLA alleles were associated with 15,000 to 20,000 TCR beta sequences at a false discovery rate of 0.05 in a later analysis. In an earlier analysis of some 500 of the donors, most TCR beta V segments were observed in productive rearrangements about 90% or about 30% of the time, broadly matching IMGT annotations. Because some donors lacked HLA typing at each locus, the association tests relied only on the typed subset. In a later analysis, HLA-associated TCR beta chains were found to be more clonally expanded and to have lower generation probabilities than equally common non-associated chains. In a later genetic analysis, a missense DCLRE1C variant was associated with V-gene and J-gene trimming of TCR beta chains, and the association was replicated in an independent cohort. According to a later analysis, most CMV-associated TCR beta chains appeared to be HLA-restricted, and the HLA associations seemed to be driven largely by CMV exposure. Across donors, most TCR sequences were observed very rarely, whereas some public TCRs were present in many individuals. A later analysis found that TCR association rates varied across HLA loci, with DRB1 alleles showing the most associated TCRs and HLA-C alleles the fewest. Immune exposure information for the cohort was limited to CMV serostatus. The classifier was reported to diagnose cytomegalovirus status with high specificity and sensitivity in both the original and validation cohorts. In vitro tests confirmed that a few of the cytomegalovirus-associated TCR beta chains recognize cytomegalovirus antigens. In this cohort, only TCR beta chains were sequenced, and detectable features were limited by the absence of alpha or paired-chain data. A further reported finding was that TCR beta sequences accurately predicted the HLA-A and HLA-B alleles for most subjects in the first cohort. Correlated functional status among segregating V segments might be attributable to linkage disequilibrium, but an unknown experimental factor could not be ruled out. The earlier analysis of approximately 540 of the donors excluded some 15 rarely observed V segments, including chromosome 9 orphons, because counts were too low. The authors suggested that the approach could potentially be generalized to other disease states and immunological phenotypes.

The sequence is built from TRBV18 and TRBJ1-2, with TRBD1 as a weak D call on 5 bases. The receptor's source is a girl less than two years old in good health and CMV-seronegative. Sequences were obtained from PBMCs. The DNA sequence follows: TGTGCCAGCTCATCAAATGAAGCTGGCAGGGAAGGTTATGGCTACACCTTC. The resulting protein is CASSSNEAGREGYGYTF. With the rest looked up from the reference TRBV18 and TRBJ1-2 genes rather than sequenced, the full variable domain is NAGVMQNPRHLVRRRGQEARLRCSPMKGHSHVYWYRQLPEEGLKFMVYLQKENIIDESGMPKERFSAEFPKEGPSILRIQQVVRGDSAAYFCASSSNEAGREGYGYTFGSGTRLTVV.